This note documents a single T cell receptor beta chain sequence. The table came from immunoSEQ multiplex PCR; TCRdb's copy has only in-frame clones and leaves some out. The sample carries about 380,000 clones, around 93% recorded once. These data belong to a study of shared T cell receptors in the human thymus. CDR1 is GTSNPN and CDR2 is SVGIG in the germline V gene (reference sequence). The CDR3 extends over 15 amino acids. Trimming took off 3 bases at V and 3 bases at J, with 16 bases between the two ends. The sequenced sample consisted of thymocytes. This clonotype was sampled from a human donor. The chain links TRBV30 to TRBJ2-3; a weak D match, TRBD2 (6 bases). CDR3 residues: CAWRREAIRTDTQYF. In DNA, the CDR3 is TGTGCCTGGAGGAGGGAGGCGATTAGGACAGATACGCAGTATTTT.